The 25 T cell receptor beta chains below come from one sample, sequenced in a study of healthy donors' naive CD4 and CD8 T cells. A linear amplification protocol produced the TCR libraries from 500 ng of total RNA. TCRdb reprocessed the reads via MiXCR and lists one record per CDR3 protein. The repertoire includes roughly 200,000 distinct CDR3 sequences, 74% of them detected once, and about 2.1% sits in the top ten. Material: naive CD4+ and CD8+ T cells sorted from blood, pooled from several donors. These TCRs come from a pool of human donors in good health; the sample pools cells from several healthy donors.

The V call is TRBV28, the J call TRBJ1-6; TRBD1 is a possible D gene (6 bases). V was shortened by 6 bases and J by 0 bases, with 12 bases between the two germline ends. Looked up from germline, CDR1 is MDHEN and CDR2 is SYDVKM. This CDR3 comprises 16 residues. CDR3 region: CASSIDRSSYNSPLHF. CDR3 coding DNA: TGTGCCAGCAGCATCGACAGGAGCTCCTATAATTCACCCCTCCACTTT.

The chain joins TRBV29-1 to TRBJ2-6; D is possibly TRBD1 (6 bases). Trimming removed 4 bases from V and 3 bases from J, with 13 bases in between. This CDR3 region has 15 residues. Germline V gene sequence: CDR1 SQVTM, CDR2 ANQGSEA. In nucleotides, the CDR3 is TGCAGCGTTGTAGGGACATCATTTGGGGCCAACGTCCTGACTTTC. This codes for CSVVGTSFGANVLTF.

This clonotype has a handful of counts. The chain has TRBV29-1 and TRBJ2-7; possible D gene TRBD2, 5 bases. The CDR3 runs to 12 residues. Trimming removed 7 bases at V and 0 bases at J, with 10 bases between. Germline values: CDR1 SQVTM, CDR2 ANQGSEA. The CDR3, as DNA: TGCAGCGCCACCGGAGGCTCCTACGAGCAGTACTTC. Protein product: CSATGGSYEQYF.

V usage is TRBV4-1 and J usage is TRBJ1-1; D is unclear. Germline loops: CDR1 MGHRA, CDR2 YSYEKL. The CDR3 contains 13 residues. V shed 2 bases and J shed 1 base, with 5 bases lying between them. CDR3 loop: CASSQFKNTEAFF. CDR3 nucleotide sequence: TGCGCCAGCAGCCAATTCAAGAACACTGAAGCTTTCTTT.

In the case of this clonotype: An end of the junction does not agree with germline; a read error may underlie this. In nucleotides, the CDR3 is TGCAGCGCGCGACAGGGTTTTGGGTCAACTAATGAAAAACTATTTTTT. Protein sequence: CSARQGFGSTNEKLFF. The genes are TRBV29-1 and TRBJ1-4; 7 bases map to TRBD1. Looked up from germline, CDR1 is SQVTM and CDR2 is ANQGSEA. CDR3 size: 16 residues.

This clonotype was detected once. The J gene is TRBJ2-5, the V gene TRBV29-1, with D possibly TRBD2 on 5 matching bases. Germline V gene sequence: CDR1 SQVTM, CDR2 ANQGSEA. Trimming took 8 bases from V and 0 from J, leaving 13 bases between them. The CDR3 is made up of 13 amino acids. The DNA for the CDR3 is TGCAGCACCGGGGTACAGTACCAAGAGACCCAGTACTTC. As protein: CSTGVQYQETQYF. The full variable domain, in which reference TRBV29-1 and TRBJ2-5 provide the parts outside the CDR3, is SAVISQKPSRDICQRGTSLTIQCQVDSQVTMMFWYRQQPGQSLTLIATANQGSEATYESGFVIDKFPISRPNLTFSTLTVSNMSPEDSSIYLCSTGVQYQETQYFGPGTRLLVL.

This clonotype was counted a few times. The chain employs TRBV6-2 or TRBV6-3 and TRBJ2-1; TRBD1 matches 7 bases. V was pared by 7 bases and J by 6 bases, with 12 bases of the junction left unmatched. Germline-derived CDR1 and CDR2 are MNHEY and SVGEGT. This CDR3 comprises 15 residues. CDR3 in amino acids: CASTRGDRARNEQFF. The CDR3 nucleotides are TGTGCCAGCACGAGGGGAGACAGGGCTCGCAATGAGCAGTTCTTC.

With respect to this clonotype: A read error may produce the germline difference seen at one junction end. J is TRBJ1-5 and V is TRBV19; possibly TRBD1 for D (5 bases). The CDR3 has 14 amino acids. Per the germline V gene, CDR1 is LNHDA and CDR2 is SQIVND (reference sequence). This chain's CDR3 is CTSSPQGGNQPQHF. In nucleotides, the CDR3 is TGTACCAGTAGTCCCCAGGGCGGCAATCAGCCCCAGCATTTT.

This clonotype was seen only once. The chain is built from TRBV15 and TRBJ2-3; no definite D call. Between the trimmed V and J ends, which lost 1 base and 6 bases, there was a span of 5 bases. Germline loops: CDR1 LNHNV, CDR2 YYDKDF (reference sequence). The CDR3 runs 12 residues. In DNA form, the CDR3 reads TGTGCCACCAGCAGAGTGATCGATACGCAGTATTTT. Protein: CATSRVIDTQYF.

The V call is TRBV19, the J call TRBJ2-7; D tentatively reads TRBD1 or TRBD2 (5 bases each). Germline V gene sequence: CDR1 LNHDA, CDR2 SQIVND (reference sequence). V lost 5 bases to trimming and J lost 3 bases, with 17 bases between them. The CDR3 covers 15 residues. The CDR3 sequence: CASSESGTVIYEQYF. The CDR3 nucleotides read TGTGCCAGTAGTGAATCCGGGACGGTGATCTACGAGCAGTACTTC.

This clonotype was counted a few times. The J gene is TRBJ2-1, the V gene TRBV7-8; 7 bases are a match to TRBD2. Germline V CDR1 and CDR2: SGHVS, FQNEAQ. The CDR3 spans 13 residues. V shed 11 bases and J 6 bases; nucleotides not matched to a gene: 10. CDR3 DNA sequence: TGTGCCGGCTGGGACTACAACGGCAATGAGCAGTTCTTC. Translated, it gives CAGWDYNGNEQFF.

The chain couples TRBV6-2 or TRBV6-3 to TRBJ1-5; no clear D gene. Germline loops: CDR1 MNHEY, CDR2 SVGEGT. Trimming left V 4 bases short and J 3 bases short, with 7 bases between. This CDR3 is 13 amino acids long. The CDR3 nucleotides read TGTGCCAGCAGTTTGAGGGTCAATCAGCCCCAGCATTTT. Translated: CASSLRVNQPQHF.

Turning to this clonotype: At one boundary the junction diverges from the germline segment, which might be a read error. The V gene is TRBV29-1, the J gene TRBJ2-1; perhaps TRBD2 as D (6 bases). Germline V CDR1 and CDR2: SQVTM, ANQGSEA. CDR3 length equals 13 residues. CDR3 DNA sequence: TGCAGCGTTGCTGGACTAATCCCGGAGGGGCAGTTCTTT. It codes for CSVAGLIPEGQFF.

This clonotype has just a few counts. CDR3 amino acids: CASTSGQGADTQYF. The CDR3 nucleotides read TGTGCCAGCACGTCGGGACAGGGGGCAGATACGCAGTATTTT. V usage is TRBV5-4 and J usage is TRBJ2-3, with TRBD1 matching over 11 bases. The CDR3 has 14 residues. V dropped 6 bases and J dropped 4; count of bases not matched to a gene: 4. The V gene's germline CDR1 is SGHNT and CDR2 YYREEE (reference sequence).

The rearrangement uses TRBV4-2 and TRBJ1-4; a weak D match, TRBD1 (6 bases). This CDR3 spans 17 amino acids. The germline CDR1 and CDR2 sequences are LGHNA and YNFKEQ. V was shortened by 4 bases and J by 4 bases, with 19 bases between the two germline ends. The CDR3 loop reads CASSLIPPGTSNEKLFF. CDR3 coding DNA: TGTGCCAGCAGCCTAATACCTCCCGGGACAAGTAATGAAAAACTGTTTTTT.

The chain uses TRBV19 and TRBJ1-2; D gene uncertain. CDR1 and CDR2 from the germline V gene are LNHDA and SQIVND (reference sequence). V was shortened by 9 bases and J by 5 bases, with 16 bases between the two germline ends. The CDR3 contains 13 residues. The CDR3 coding sequence is TGTGCCAGCGGGATCCCCTACCTATATGGCTACACCTTC. Translation gives CASGIPYLYGYTF.

The CDR3 region is CAWSVDRVYSNQPQHF. The CDR3 region has the DNA TGTGCCTGGAGTGTCGACAGGGTCTATAGCAATCAGCCCCAGCATTTT. The V and J genes are TRBV30 and TRBJ1-5, with 7 bases that match TRBD1. From germline, CDR1 is GTSNPN and CDR2 SVGIG (reference sequence). V was clipped by 0 bases and J by 0 bases; unmatched bases: 5. The CDR3 loop spans 16 amino acids.

V is TRBV29-1 and J is TRBJ1-1; 8 nucleotides line up with TRBD1. V shed 7 bases and J 5 bases; nucleotides not matched to a gene: 12. The CDR3 runs 14 residues. CDR1 and CDR2 from the germline V gene are SQVTM and ANQGSEA. CDR3 region: CSATGDRRNTEAFF. The CDR3 DNA reads as TGCAGCGCCACCGGGGACAGGAGGAATACTGAAGCTTTCTTT.

This CDR3 is CASSYTRGTEAFF. DNA of the CDR3: TGTGCCAGCAGTTACACAAGAGGGACTGAAGCTTTCTTT. V and J are TRBV6-5 and TRBJ1-1; D not resolved. Looked up from germline, CDR1 is MNHEY and CDR2 is SVGAGI. Trimming stripped 2 bases from V and 5 bases from J, with 9 bases between. This CDR3 is built from 13 residues.

This clonotype has only one observation. V is TRBV29-1 and J is TRBJ2-7; D might be TRBD1 or TRBD2, each matching 5 bases. This CDR3 is built from 11 residues. Germline values: CDR1 SQVTM, CDR2 ANQGSEA. V shed 7 bases and J shed 5 bases, with 12 bases lying between them. The CDR3 nucleotides read TGCAGCGCCTGGGACGGGGACGAGCAGTACTTC. Translating gives CSAWDGDEQYF.

The CDR3 is CASSPSAKGGYTF. The DNA for the CDR3 is TGTGCCAGCTCACCGTCAGCTAAAGGAGGCTACACCTTC. V is TRBV18 and J is TRBJ1-2; no clear D gene. CDR1 is KGHSH and CDR2 is LQKENI in the germline V gene. This CDR3 comprises 13 residues. Trimming removed 3 bases from V and 8 bases from J, with 13 bases in between.

Concerning this clonotype itself: The junction and the germline gene differ at one end; a read error may be behind it. This chain links TRBV4-3 with TRBJ1-6; TRBD1 matches 10 bases. There are 14 residues in the CDR3. Germline CDR1 is LGHNA and CDR2 is YSLEER. CDR3 amino acids: CASSSRTGGSPLHF. The CDR3, as DNA: TGTGCCAGCAGTAGTAGGACAGGGGGATCACCCCTCCACTTT.

The V gene is TRBV30, the J gene TRBJ1-2, with a weak D call TRBD1 (5 bases). Germline CDR1 and CDR2: GTSNPN and SVGIG (reference sequence). Deletions cut 4 bases from V and 3 bases from J, with 21 bases between. The CDR3 is 16 residues long. This CDR3 reads CAWNTPGWGRDYGYTF. The CDR3 nucleotides are TGTGCCTGGAACACACCGGGCTGGGGCAGGGACTATGGCTACACCTTC. The full variable domain, completed using reference TRBV30 and TRBJ1-2, is SQTIHQWPATLVQPVGSPLSLECTVEGTSNPNLYWYRQAAGRGLQLLFYSVGIGQISSEVPQNLSASRPQDRQFILSSKKLLLSDSGFYLCAWNTPGWGRDYGYTFGSGTRLTVV.

This clonotype was counted between two and nine times. This chain joins TRBV5-5 and TRBJ2-1; 10 bases agree with TRBD1. The CDR3 contains 17 residues. The V gene end was trimmed by 0 bases and the J gene end by 7 bases; junction bases not matched to a gene: 10. The germline CDR1 and CDR2 sequences are SGHKS and YYEKEE (reference sequence). CDR3 amino acids: CASSLAYRDRGRNEQFF. The CDR3 coding sequence is TGTGCCAGCAGCTTGGCCTACCGGGACAGGGGCAGGAATGAGCAGTTCTTC.

V is TRBV11-1 and J is TRBJ1-2; the D is unclear. V lost 4 bases and J lost 4, with 13 bases in between. The CDR3 contains 14 residues. CDR1 SGHAT and CDR2 FQDESV come from the germline V gene (reference sequence). This CDR3 reads CASSSRTVSYGYTF. The CDR3 DNA follows: TGTGCCAGCAGCTCCCGGACGGTGAGCTATGGCTACACCTTC. Variable domain in full (rest from reference TRBV11-1 and TRBJ1-2): EAEVAQSPRYKITEKSQAVAFWCDPISGHATLYWYRQILGQGPELLVQFQDESVVDDSQLPKDRFSAERLKGVDSTLKIQPAELGDSAMYLCASSSRTVSYGYTFGSGTRLTVV.